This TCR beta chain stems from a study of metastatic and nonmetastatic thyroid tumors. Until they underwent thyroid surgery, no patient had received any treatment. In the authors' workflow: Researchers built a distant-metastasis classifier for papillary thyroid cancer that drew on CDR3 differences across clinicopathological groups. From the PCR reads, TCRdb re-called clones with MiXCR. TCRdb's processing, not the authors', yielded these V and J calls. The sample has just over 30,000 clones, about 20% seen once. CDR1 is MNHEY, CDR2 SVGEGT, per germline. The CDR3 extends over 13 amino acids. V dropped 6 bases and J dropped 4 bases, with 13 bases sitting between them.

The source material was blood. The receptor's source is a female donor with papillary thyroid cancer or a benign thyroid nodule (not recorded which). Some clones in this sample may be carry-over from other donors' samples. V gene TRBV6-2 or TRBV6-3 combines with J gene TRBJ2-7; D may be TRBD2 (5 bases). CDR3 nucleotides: TGTGCCAGCAGGATGAATGCGGGTTACGAGCAGTACTTC. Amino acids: CASRMNAGYEQYF.